The T cell receptor (beta chain) described here comes from a study of blood T cells in healthy people across ages. Findings and caveats of the study: Long-lived donors carried more naive CD4+ cells and greater diversity than aged donors. Because sorting was not performed, PBMCs prevented conclusive naive versus antigen-experienced comparison.

The individuals who served as donors were healthy Caucasians living in Russia, aged about 6 to 100. A J-beta primer mix and a sample-barcoded 5' primer were used in a second PCR of about 6 to 12 cycles. Carrying 12 random nucleotides, a template-switch adaptor labeled each individual cDNA molecule. Each CDR3 protein is one row after TCRdb ran MiXCR on the 5' RACE reads. The sample includes approximately 800,000 distinct CDR3 sequences, 45% to 70% of them seen just once. Of note for this clonotype: The antigen remains undetermined.

In germline, CDR1 is MGHRA, CDR2 YSYEKL. CDR3 length: 15 amino acids. Trimming pared 7 bases from V and 5 bases from J, leaving 20 bases between. The TCR was taken from a man aged 40-49 years in good health. V usage is TRBV4-1 and J usage is TRBJ2-5; D call uncertain. The sequencing sample was made of blood. The CDR3: CASMPSFGLIETQYF. The CDR3 DNA reads as TGCGCCAGCATGCCAAGTTTTGGATTGATTGAGACCCAGTACTTC.